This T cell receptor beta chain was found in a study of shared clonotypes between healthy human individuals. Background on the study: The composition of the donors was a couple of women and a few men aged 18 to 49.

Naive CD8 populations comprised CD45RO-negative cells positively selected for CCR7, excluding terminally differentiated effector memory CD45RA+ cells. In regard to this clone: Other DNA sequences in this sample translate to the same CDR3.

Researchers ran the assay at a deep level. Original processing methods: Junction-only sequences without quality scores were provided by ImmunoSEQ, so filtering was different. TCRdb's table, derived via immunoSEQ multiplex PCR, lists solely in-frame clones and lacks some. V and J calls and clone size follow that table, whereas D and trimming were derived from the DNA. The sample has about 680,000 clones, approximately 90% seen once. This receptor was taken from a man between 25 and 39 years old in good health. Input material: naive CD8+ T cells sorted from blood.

CDR3 loop: CASSRTGTDTQYF. The CDR3 DNA reads as TGTGCCAGCAGCCGGACAGGCACAGATACGCAGTATTTT. The chain uses TRBV14 and TRBJ2-3; D perhaps matches TRBD1 (6 bases). In germline, CDR1 is SGHDN, CDR2 FVKESK. Trimming took off 4 bases at V and 1 base at J, with 6 bases between the two ends. The CDR3 spans 13 residues.